Presented here are 25 T cell receptor beta chains from one specimen sequenced in a study of T cell responses to AZD1222 COVID-19 vaccine. The repertoire was sequenced with immunoSEQ multiplex PCR; TCRdb's copy has only in-frame clones and lacks some. Among over 110,000 clones, approximately 92% were seen once, and the ten largest hold 1.7%. Specimen: peripheral blood, collected on day 0 of AZD1222 vaccination. The receptors were sampled from an adult in good health.

The V gene is TRBV5-1, the J gene TRBJ1-2; D gene uncertain. Trimming shortened V by 0 bases and J by 4 bases, and 7 bases separated the two germline ends. The CDR3 consists of 13 residues. Germline lookup yields CDR1 SGHRS and CDR2 YFSETQ. The CDR3 sequence is CASSLEAGYGYTF. The DNA of the CDR3 is TGCGCCAGCAGCTTGGAGGCAGGCTATGGCTACACCTTC.

This sequence joins TRBV29-1 and TRBJ2-3; D unclear. Between the trimmed V and J ends, which lost 6 bases and 1 base, there was a span of 14 bases. Per the germline V gene, CDR1 is SQVTM and CDR2 is ANQGSEA. The CDR3 is 14 residues long. In DNA, the CDR3 is TGCAGCGTCCCTAAGGGTCTCGGCACAGATACGCAGTATTTT. It codes for CSVPKGLGTDTQYF.

The chain is built from TRBV21-1 and TRBJ1-6; the listed D gene, TRBD1, was not tested against the DNA. TRBV21-1 counts as a pseudogene. This CDR3 comprises 19 residues. CDR3 in amino acids: CASSNAKPDRDVRDSPLHF. As DNA, the CDR3 is TGTGCCAGCAGCAACGCCAAGCCAGACAGGGATGTTCGTGATTCACCCCTCCACTTT.

The chain joins TRBV27 to TRBJ2-7; D might be TRBD1 (6 bases). Between the trimmed V and J ends, which lost 4 bases and 5 bases, there was a span of 15 bases. The CDR3 is 14 residues long. Germline lookup yields CDR1 MNHEY and CDR2 SMNVEV (reference sequence). The CDR3 is CASSSPGQGDEQYF. The CDR3 DNA reads as TGTGCCAGCAGTTCACCGGGACAAGGAGACGAGCAGTACTTC.

The genes are TRBV6-5 and TRBJ2-1, with D possibly matching TRBD2 (5 bases). The germline V gene has CDR1 MNHEY and CDR2 SVGAGI. The CDR3 runs to 13 residues. Trimming took off 2 bases at V and 3 bases at J, with 5 bases between the two ends. CDR3 in amino acids: CASSYRDYNEQFF. CDR3 DNA sequence: TGTGCCAGCAGTTACCGGGACTACAATGAGCAGTTCTTC.

V gene TRBV5-1 combines with J gene TRBJ2-5, with D perhaps assigned TRBD1 or TRBD2 (6 bases each). V lost 4 bases, J lost 4 bases, and 26 bases lay in between. CDR3 length: 18 amino acids. CDR1 and CDR2 (germline): SGHRS, YFSETQ. The CDR3 is CASSTGSIVGLGAETQYF. The CDR3 region has the DNA TGCGCCAGCAGCACCGGGAGTATTGTGGGTTTGGGGGCAGAGACCCAGTACTTC.

The chain uses TRBV5-4 and TRBJ1-2; 10 bases map to TRBD1. The CDR3 runs to 18 residues. CDR1 is SGHNT and CDR2 is YYREEE in the germline V gene (reference sequence). V lost 2 bases and J lost 7; bases outside the gene matches: 17. CDR3 sequence: CASSLDASTGGWWSGYTF. The DNA for the CDR3 is TGTGCCAGCAGCTTAGACGCGTCGACAGGGGGCTGGTGGAGTGGCTACACCTTC.

The chain links TRBV5-1 to TRBJ1-4, with 8 bases aligning to TRBD1. Germline V gene lookup returns CDR1 SGHRS and CDR2 YFSETQ. Trimming took 4 bases from V and 0 from J; bases not matched to a gene: 2. This CDR3 has 15 residues. In DNA, the CDR3 is TGCGCCAGCAGCGCACAGGGGGCAACTAATGAAAAACTGTTTTTT. Translated, it gives CASSAQGATNEKLFF.

The chain couples TRBV5-1 to TRBJ1-2, with D unclear. CDR1 and CDR2 from the germline V gene are SGHRS and YFSETQ. Between the trimmed V and J ends, which lost 0 bases and 4 bases, there was a span of 16 bases. The CDR3 runs to 16 residues. CDR3 nucleotide sequence: TGCGCCAGCAGCTTGGGTCAGTCCTCCTTACTCTATGGCTACACCTTC. Translating gives CASSLGQSSLLYGYTF.

The gene calls are TRBV10-1 and TRBJ2-3; 7 nucleotides match TRBD1. The V and J ends lost 4 bases and 2 bases, in that order; junction bases with no gene match: 9. The CDR3 loop spans 16 amino acids. Germline loops: CDR1 WNHNN, CDR2 SYGVQD (reference sequence). The CDR3 sequence: CASSGRRDSYTDTQYF. The DNA of the CDR3 is TGCGCCAGCAGTGGCCGCCGGGACAGTTACACAGATACGCAGTATTTT.

J is TRBJ2-5 and V is TRBV28, with a tentative D call TRBD2 (6 bases). Looked up from germline, CDR1 is MDHEN and CDR2 is SYDVKM. This CDR3 spans 14 amino acids. The V gene lost 6 bases and the J gene lost 7 bases, with 18 bases spanning the gap. The CDR3 DNA reads as TGTGCCAGCAGACCCCCTGGGACTGGAAGGACCCAGTACTTC. It specifies CASRPPGTGRTQYF.

CDR3 in amino acids: CASSRDYSYEQYF. The CDR3 DNA reads TGTGCCAGCAGCCGGGACTATTCCTACGAGCAGTACTTC. The chain couples TRBV6-5 to TRBJ2-7; TRBD2 matches at 7 bases. J lost 1 base, V lost 6 bases, and 3 bases had no gene match. The CDR3 contains 13 residues. Germline CDR1 is MNHEY and CDR2 is SVGAGI.

To note about this clone: The same CDR3 arises from other DNA sequences in this sample as well. J is TRBJ2-7 and V is TRBV3-1 (or the pseudogene TRBV3-2); no clear D gene. Germline lookup yields CDR1 LGHDT and CDR2 YNNKEL (reference sequence). Trimming removed 1 base at V and 4 bases at J, with 5 bases between. This CDR3 has 12 residues. The CDR3 spells CASSQVGYEQYF. The CDR3 DNA sequence: TGTGCCAGCAGCCAAGTAGGGTACGAGCAGTACTTC.

V usage is TRBV15 and J usage is TRBJ1-5, with a possible D match to TRBD1 (5 bases). Trimming pared 4 bases from V and 6 bases from J, leaving 10 bases between. The CDR3 is 13 amino acids. In germline, CDR1 is LNHNV, CDR2 YYDKDF (reference sequence). The CDR3 coding sequence is TGTGCCACCAGCACGGCAGGGATTCAGCCCCAGCATTTT. Protein product: CATSTAGIQPQHF. The whole variable domain, filled in from reference TRBV15 and TRBJ1-5, reads DAMVIQNPRYQVTQFGKPVTLSCSQTLNHNVMYWYQQKSSQAPKLLFHYYDKDFNNEADTPDNFQSRRPNTSFCFLDIRSPGLGDTAMYLCATSTAGIQPQHFGDGTRLSIL.

The V call is TRBV11-2, the J call TRBJ2-7, with 8 positions matching TRBD2. With V trimmed by 3 bases and J by 2 bases, 6 bases remained unmatched. Germline CDR1 and CDR2: SGHAT and FQNNGV. CDR3 length equals 15 residues. This chain's CDR3 is CASSFRSGAPYEQYF. The CDR3, as DNA: TGTGCCAGCAGCTTTCGTAGCGGGGCCCCCTACGAGCAGTACTTC. Filled out from reference TRBV11-2 and TRBJ2-7, the complete variable domain reads EAGVAQSPRYKIIEKRQSVAFWCNPISGHATLYWYQQILGQGPKLLIQFQNNGVVDDSQLPKDRFSAERLKGVDSTLKIQPAKLEDSAVYLCASSFRSGAPYEQYFGPGTRLTVT.

This chain joins TRBV30 and TRBJ1-4; no clear D gene. This CDR3 spans 15 amino acids. Germline CDR1 GTSNPN, CDR2 SVGIG (reference sequence). V was cut by 0 bases and J by 5 bases, with 13 bases left in between. In nucleotides, the CDR3 is TGTGCCTGGAGTGTCGGACGAGACGGGAATGAAAAACTGTTTTTT. Translating it yields CAWSVGRDGNEKLFF.

The V call is TRBV2, the J call TRBJ2-1; 10 nucleotides match TRBD2. J gave up 6 bases and V 2 bases, and 7 bases lay outside the gene matches. There are 16 residues in the CDR3. CDR1 is SNHLY and CDR2 is FYNNEI in the germline V gene. CDR3 protein: CASSEYRAGGSNEQFF. For the CDR3, the DNA is TGTGCCAGCAGTGAATACAGAGCGGGGGGGTCCAATGAGCAGTTCTTC.

The gene calls are TRBV5-1 and TRBJ2-3; the match to TRBD2 covers 11 bases. Looked up from germline, CDR1 is SGHRS and CDR2 is YFSETQ. This CDR3 is built from 17 residues. J gave up 2 bases and V 0 bases, and 5 bases lay outside the gene matches. CDR3 sequence: CASSLALAGGTTDTQYF. CDR3 DNA: TGCGCCAGCAGCTTGGCCTTAGCGGGAGGGACCACAGATACGCAGTATTTT.

V gene TRBV6-6 combines with J gene TRBJ2-1; D not resolved. The CDR3 has 14 residues. Germline loops: CDR1 MNHNY, CDR2 SVGAGI (reference sequence). V was shortened by 6 bases and J by 2 bases, with 11 bases between the two germline ends. The CDR3 DNA follows: TGTGCCAGCAGCTCGAGGTGGGCCTACAATGAGCAGTTCTTC. It codes for CASSSRWAYNEQFF.

This chain uses TRBV3-1 (or the pseudogene TRBV3-2) with TRBJ2-3; 8 positions agree with TRBD2. There are 14 residues in the CDR3. In germline, CDR1 is LGHDT, CDR2 YNNKEL (reference sequence). The J segment lost 5 bases and the V segment lost 3 bases, leaving 4 bases of the junction unmatched. The CDR3 bases are TGTGCCAGCAGCCATAGCGGGGAGGGAGATACGCAGTATTTT. It encodes CASSHSGEGDTQYF.

The J gene is TRBJ1-2, the V gene TRBV6-1, with a tentative D call TRBD1 (6 bases). This CDR3 has 14 residues. The V gene's germline CDR1 is MNHNS and CDR2 SASEGT. Deletions cut 0 bases from V and 4 bases from J, with 9 bases between. CDR3 sequence: CASSEARGSYGYTF. CDR3 bases: TGTGCCAGCAGTGAAGCGAGGGGGTCCTATGGCTACACCTTC.

This chain uses TRBV7-2 with TRBJ1-5, with D unclear. Trimming took 2 bases from V and 3 from J, leaving 5 bases between them. CDR3 length: 13 amino acids. The germline gives CDR1 SGHTA, CDR2 FQGNSA. CDR3 coding DNA: TGTGCCAGCAGCTTACTGTACAATCAGCCCCAGCATTTT. It translates to CASSLLYNQPQHF.

This chain connects TRBV7-3 to TRBJ2-6, with TRBD1 matching over 10 bases. Germline CDR1 SGHTA, CDR2 FQGTGA. V lost 5 bases and J lost 2; bases outside the gene matches: 6. This CDR3 region has 17 residues. Here the CDR3 reads CASSLRGTGAGANVLTF. CDR3 bases: TGTGCCAGCAGCCTCCGGGGGACAGGGGCTGGGGCCAACGTCCTGACTTTC.

In this sample, this clone turned up a few times. The chain couples TRBV4-1 to TRBJ1-2; 8 positions agree with TRBD1. The CDR3 contains 17 residues. In germline, CDR1 is MGHRA, CDR2 YSYEKL. V shed 1 base and J 4 bases; nucleotides not matched to a gene: 11. The CDR3 DNA reads as TGCGCCAGCAGCCAAGGAGGCAGGGGGCGTTCCGGCTATGGCTACACCTTC. Amino acid sequence: CASSQGGRGRSGYGYTF.

The rearrangement joins TRBV4-1 to TRBJ1-1; D unclear. The CDR3 is 14 amino acids. The germline CDR1 and CDR2 sequences are MGHRA and YSYEKL. Trimming cost V 1 base and J 4 bases, with 10 bases left between them. Written as DNA, the CDR3 is TGCGCCAGCAGCCAAGTTGCAATCTTCACTGAAGCTTTCTTT. This translates into CASSQVAIFTEAFF.